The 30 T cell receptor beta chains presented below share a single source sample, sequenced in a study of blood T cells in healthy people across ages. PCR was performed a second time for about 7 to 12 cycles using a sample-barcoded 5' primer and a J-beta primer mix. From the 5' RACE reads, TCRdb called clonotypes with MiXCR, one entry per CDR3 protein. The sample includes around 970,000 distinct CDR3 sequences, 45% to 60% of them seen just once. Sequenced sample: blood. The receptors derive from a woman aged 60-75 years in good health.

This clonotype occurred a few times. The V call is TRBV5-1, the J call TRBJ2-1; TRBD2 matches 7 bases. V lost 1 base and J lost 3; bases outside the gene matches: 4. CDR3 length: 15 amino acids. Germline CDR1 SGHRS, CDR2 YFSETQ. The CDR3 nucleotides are TGCGCCAGCAGCTTGTCTCCGGGGGGCTACAATGAGCAGTTCTTC. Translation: CASSLSPGGYNEQFF.

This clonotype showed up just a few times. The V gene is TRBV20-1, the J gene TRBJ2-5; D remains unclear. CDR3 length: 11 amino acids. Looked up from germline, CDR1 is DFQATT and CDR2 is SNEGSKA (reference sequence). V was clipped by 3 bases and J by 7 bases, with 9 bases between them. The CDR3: CSASERPTQYF. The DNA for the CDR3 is TGCAGTGCTAGTGAACGGCCGACCCAGTACTTC.

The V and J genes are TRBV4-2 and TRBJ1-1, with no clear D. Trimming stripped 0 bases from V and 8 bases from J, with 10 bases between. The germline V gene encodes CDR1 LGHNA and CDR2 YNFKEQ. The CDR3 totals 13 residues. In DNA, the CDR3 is TGTGCCAGCAGCCAAGATTTTGAAAGAGAAGCTTTCTTT. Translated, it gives CASSQDFEREAFF.

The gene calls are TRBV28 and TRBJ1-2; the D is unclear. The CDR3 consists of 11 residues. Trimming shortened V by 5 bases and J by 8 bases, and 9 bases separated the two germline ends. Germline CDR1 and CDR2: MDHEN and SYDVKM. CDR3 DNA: TGTGCCAGCAGTAGAGTTAAGGGCTACACCTTC. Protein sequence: CASSRVKGYTF.

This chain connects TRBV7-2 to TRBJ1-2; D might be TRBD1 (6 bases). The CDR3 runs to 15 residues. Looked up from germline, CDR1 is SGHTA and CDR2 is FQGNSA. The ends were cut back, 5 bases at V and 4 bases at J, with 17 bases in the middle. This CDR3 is CASSTETGRLYGYTF. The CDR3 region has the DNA TGTGCCAGCAGCACCGAAACAGGGAGGCTCTATGGCTACACCTTC.

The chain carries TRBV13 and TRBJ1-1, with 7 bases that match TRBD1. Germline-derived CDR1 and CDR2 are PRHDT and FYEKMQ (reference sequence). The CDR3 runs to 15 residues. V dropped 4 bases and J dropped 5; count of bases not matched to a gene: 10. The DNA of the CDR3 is TGTGCCAGCAGCTCCCCTCGCAGACAGGGAACTGAAGCTTTCTTT. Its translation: CASSSPRRQGTEAFF.

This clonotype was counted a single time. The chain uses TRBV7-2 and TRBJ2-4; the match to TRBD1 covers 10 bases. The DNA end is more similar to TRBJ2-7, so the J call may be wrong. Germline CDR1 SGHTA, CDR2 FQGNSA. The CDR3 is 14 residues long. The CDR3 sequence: CASSQRTGGLEQYF. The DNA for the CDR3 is TGTGCCAGCAGCCAAAGGACAGGGGGACTCGAGCAGTACTTC.

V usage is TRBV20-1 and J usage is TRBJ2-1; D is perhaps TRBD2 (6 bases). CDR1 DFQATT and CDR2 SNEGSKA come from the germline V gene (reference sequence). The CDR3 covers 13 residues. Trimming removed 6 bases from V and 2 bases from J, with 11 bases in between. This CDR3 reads CSANGGTYNEQFF. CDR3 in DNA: TGCAGTGCCAACGGGGGAACCTACAATGAGCAGTTCTTC.

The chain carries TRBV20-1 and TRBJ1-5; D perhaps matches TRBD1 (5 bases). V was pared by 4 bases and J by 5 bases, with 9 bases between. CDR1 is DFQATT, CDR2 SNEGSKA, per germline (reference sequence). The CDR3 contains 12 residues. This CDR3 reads CSAIEGYQPQHF. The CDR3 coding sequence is TGCAGTGCTATCGAGGGGTATCAGCCCCAGCATTTT.

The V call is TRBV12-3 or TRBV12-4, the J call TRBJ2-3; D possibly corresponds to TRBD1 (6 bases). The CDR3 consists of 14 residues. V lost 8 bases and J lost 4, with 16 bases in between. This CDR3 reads CASHHRVGADTQYF. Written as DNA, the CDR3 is TGTGCCAGCCACCACAGGGTGGGCGCAGATACGCAGTATTTT.

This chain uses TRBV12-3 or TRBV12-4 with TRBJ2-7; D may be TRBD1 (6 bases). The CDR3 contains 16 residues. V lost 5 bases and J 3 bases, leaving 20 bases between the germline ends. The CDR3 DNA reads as TGTGCCAGCAGTGCCTTAGAAGGGGGACCATACTACGAGCAGTACTTC. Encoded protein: CASSALEGGPYYEQYF.

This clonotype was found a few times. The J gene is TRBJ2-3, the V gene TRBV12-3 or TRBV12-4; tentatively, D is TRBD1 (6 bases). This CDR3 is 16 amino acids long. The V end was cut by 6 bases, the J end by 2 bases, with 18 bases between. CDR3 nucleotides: TGTGCCAGCAGCCTATCAAACAGGGCCTTCACAGATACGCAGTATTTT. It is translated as CASSLSNRAFTDTQYF.

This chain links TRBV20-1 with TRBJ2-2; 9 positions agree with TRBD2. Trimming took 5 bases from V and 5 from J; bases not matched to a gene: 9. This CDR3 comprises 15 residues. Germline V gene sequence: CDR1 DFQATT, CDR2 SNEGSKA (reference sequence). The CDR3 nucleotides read TGCAGTGCTCCCACTAGCGGGCACCGGACCGGGGAGCTGTTTTTT. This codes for CSAPTSGHRTGELFF.

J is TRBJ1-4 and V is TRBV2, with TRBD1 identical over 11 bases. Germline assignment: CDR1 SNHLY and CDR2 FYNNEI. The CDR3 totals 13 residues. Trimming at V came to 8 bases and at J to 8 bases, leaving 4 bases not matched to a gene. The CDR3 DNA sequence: TGTGCCAGCGACGGGACAGGGGGGGAAAAACTGTTTTTT. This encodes CASDGTGGEKLFF.

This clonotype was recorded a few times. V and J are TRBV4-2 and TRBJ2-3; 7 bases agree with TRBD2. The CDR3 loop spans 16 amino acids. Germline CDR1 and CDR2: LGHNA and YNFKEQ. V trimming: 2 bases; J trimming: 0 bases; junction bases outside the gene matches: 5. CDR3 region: CASSQLLASSTDTQYF. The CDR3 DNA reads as TGTGCCAGCAGCCAATTACTAGCGTCTAGCACAGATACGCAGTATTTT.

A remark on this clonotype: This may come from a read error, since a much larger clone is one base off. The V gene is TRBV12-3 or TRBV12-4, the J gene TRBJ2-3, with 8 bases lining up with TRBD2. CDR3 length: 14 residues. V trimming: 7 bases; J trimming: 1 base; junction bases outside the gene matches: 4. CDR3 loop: CASTPGLGTDTQYF. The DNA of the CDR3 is TGTGCCAGCACCCCGGGACTAGGCACAGATACGCAGTATTTT.

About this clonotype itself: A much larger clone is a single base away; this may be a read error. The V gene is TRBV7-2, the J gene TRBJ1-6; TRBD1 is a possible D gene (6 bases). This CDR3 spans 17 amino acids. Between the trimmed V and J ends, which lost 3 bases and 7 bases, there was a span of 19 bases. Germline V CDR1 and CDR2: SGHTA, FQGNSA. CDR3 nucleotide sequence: TGTGCCAGCAGCTTGATACCCGACAGGTTCTCGAATTCACCCCTCCACTTT. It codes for CASSLIPDRFSNSPLHF.

DNA for the CDR3: TGTGCCAGCAGTCCGCCCGGGGACAACCGGTTACGGGGCTACACCTTC. Amino acids: CASSPPGDNRLRGYTF. V gene TRBV28 combines with J gene TRBJ1-2; maybe TRBD1 (6 bases). The germline V and J ends were trimmed by 5 bases and 8 bases, with 24 bases remaining between them. This CDR3 is 16 amino acids long. CDR1 is MDHEN, CDR2 SYDVKM, per germline.

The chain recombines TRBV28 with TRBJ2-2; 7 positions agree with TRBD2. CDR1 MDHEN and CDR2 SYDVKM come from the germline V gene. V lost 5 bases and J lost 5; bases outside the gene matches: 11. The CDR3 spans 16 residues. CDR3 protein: CASSPSGTKNTGELFF. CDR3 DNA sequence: TGTGCCAGCAGTCCGTCCGGGACTAAAAATACCGGGGAGCTGTTTTTT.

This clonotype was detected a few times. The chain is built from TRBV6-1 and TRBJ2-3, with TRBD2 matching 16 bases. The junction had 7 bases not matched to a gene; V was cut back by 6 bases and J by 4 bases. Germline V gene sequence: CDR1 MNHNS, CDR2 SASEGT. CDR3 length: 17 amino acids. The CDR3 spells CASRTGLAGGYADTQYF. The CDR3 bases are TGTGCCAGCAGAACGGGACTAGCGGGAGGGTACGCAGATACGCAGTATTTT.

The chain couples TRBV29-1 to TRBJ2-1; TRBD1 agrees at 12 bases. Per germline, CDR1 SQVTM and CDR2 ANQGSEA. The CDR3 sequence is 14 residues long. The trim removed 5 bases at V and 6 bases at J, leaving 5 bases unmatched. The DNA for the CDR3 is TGCAGCGTTCGGGGACAGGGGGCTGGCAATGAGCAGTTCTTC. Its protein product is CSVRGQGAGNEQFF.

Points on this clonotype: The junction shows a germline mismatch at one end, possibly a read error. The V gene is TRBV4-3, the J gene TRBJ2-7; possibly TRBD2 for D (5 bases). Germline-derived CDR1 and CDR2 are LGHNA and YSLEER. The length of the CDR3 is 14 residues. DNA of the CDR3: TGCGCCAACAGCCCCAGACTAAGCTCCTACGAGCAGTACTTC. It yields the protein CANSPRLSSYEQYF.

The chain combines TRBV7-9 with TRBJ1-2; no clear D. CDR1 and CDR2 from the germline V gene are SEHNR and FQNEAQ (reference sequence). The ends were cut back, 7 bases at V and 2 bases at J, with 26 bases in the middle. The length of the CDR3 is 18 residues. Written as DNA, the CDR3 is TGTGCCAGCATTGGTTTGGGAGCCGTCACCCGCGGAAACTATGGCTACACCTTC. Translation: CASIGLGAVTRGNYGYTF.

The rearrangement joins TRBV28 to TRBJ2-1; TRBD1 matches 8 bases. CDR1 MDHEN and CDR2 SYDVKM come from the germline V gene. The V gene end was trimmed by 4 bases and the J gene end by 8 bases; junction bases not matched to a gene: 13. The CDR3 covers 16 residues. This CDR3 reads CASSYRGMDQRDEQFF. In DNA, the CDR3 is TGTGCCAGCAGTTACAGGGGGATGGACCAACGGGATGAGCAGTTCTTC.

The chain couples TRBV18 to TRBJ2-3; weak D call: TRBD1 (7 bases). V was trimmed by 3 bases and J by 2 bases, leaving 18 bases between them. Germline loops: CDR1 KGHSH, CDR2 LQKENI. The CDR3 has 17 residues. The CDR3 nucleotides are TGTGCCAGCTCACCCAAGGTCGGCAGGGGGGACACAGATACGCAGTATTTT. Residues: CASSPKVGRGDTDTQYF. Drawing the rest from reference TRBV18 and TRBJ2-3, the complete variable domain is NAGVMQNPRHLVRRRGQEARLRCSPMKGHSHVYWYRQLPEEGLKFMVYLQKENIIDESGMPKERFSAEFPKEGPSILRIQQVVRGDSAAYFCASSPKVGRGDTDTQYFGPGTRLTVL.

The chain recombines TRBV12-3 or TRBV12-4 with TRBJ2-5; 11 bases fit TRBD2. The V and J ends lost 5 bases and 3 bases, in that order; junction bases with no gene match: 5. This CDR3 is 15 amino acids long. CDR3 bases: TGTGCCAGCAGTCTACCGACTAGCGGGAAAGAGACCCAGTACTTC. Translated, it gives CASSLPTSGKETQYF.

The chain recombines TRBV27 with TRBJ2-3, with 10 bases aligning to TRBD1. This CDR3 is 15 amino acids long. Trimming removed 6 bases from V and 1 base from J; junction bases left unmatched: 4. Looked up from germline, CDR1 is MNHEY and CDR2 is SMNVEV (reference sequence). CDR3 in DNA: TGTGCCAGCAGCTCAGGACAGGGGGGCACAGATACGCAGTATTTT. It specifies CASSSGQGGTDTQYF.

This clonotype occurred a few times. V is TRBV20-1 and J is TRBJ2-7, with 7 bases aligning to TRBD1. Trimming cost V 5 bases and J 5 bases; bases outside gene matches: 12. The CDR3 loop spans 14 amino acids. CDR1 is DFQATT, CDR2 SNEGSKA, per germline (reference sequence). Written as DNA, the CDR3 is TGCAGTGCTGCTAGGACAGACAGGGTCCACGAGCAGTACTTC. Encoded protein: CSAARTDRVHEQYF.

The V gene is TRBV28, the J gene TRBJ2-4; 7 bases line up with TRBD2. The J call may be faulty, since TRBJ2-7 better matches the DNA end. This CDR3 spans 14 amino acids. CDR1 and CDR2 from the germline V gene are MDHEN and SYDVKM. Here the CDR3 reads CASRVAGSGNEQYF. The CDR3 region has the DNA TGTGCCAGCCGGGTAGCGGGCTCGGGGAACGAGCAGTACTTC.

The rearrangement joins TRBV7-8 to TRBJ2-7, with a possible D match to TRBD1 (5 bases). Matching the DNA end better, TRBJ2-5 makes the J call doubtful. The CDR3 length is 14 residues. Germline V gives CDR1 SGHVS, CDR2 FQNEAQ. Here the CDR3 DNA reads TGTGCCAGCAGCTTGGGGCGCTTCGGGGAGACCCAGTACTTC. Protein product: CASSLGRFGETQYF.